This record concerns one T cell receptor (beta chain) sequence. Sequencing was performed with immunoSEQ multiplex PCR; in TCRdb, only in-frame clones are kept and a portion is missing. The sample holds about 300,000 clones, around 89% seen once. This CDR3 is 11 amino acids long. The V end was cut by 0 bases, the J end by 10 bases, with 9 bases between. Germline lookup yields CDR1 GTSNPN and CDR2 SVGIG (reference sequence). The source of the sample is a study of blood T cell repertoires in COVID-19. As for the study in general: T cells, B-cell-depleted T cells, or PBMCs supplied cDNA or gDNA.

The rearrangement joins TRBV30 to TRBJ1-2; D not resolved. Sequenced: peripheral blood. The receptor was derived from a man between 35 and 55 years old with acute or convalescent COVID-19. CDR3 residues: CAWSVGGDYTF. The CDR3 bases are TGTGCCTGGAGTGTGGGAGGAGACTACACCTTC.